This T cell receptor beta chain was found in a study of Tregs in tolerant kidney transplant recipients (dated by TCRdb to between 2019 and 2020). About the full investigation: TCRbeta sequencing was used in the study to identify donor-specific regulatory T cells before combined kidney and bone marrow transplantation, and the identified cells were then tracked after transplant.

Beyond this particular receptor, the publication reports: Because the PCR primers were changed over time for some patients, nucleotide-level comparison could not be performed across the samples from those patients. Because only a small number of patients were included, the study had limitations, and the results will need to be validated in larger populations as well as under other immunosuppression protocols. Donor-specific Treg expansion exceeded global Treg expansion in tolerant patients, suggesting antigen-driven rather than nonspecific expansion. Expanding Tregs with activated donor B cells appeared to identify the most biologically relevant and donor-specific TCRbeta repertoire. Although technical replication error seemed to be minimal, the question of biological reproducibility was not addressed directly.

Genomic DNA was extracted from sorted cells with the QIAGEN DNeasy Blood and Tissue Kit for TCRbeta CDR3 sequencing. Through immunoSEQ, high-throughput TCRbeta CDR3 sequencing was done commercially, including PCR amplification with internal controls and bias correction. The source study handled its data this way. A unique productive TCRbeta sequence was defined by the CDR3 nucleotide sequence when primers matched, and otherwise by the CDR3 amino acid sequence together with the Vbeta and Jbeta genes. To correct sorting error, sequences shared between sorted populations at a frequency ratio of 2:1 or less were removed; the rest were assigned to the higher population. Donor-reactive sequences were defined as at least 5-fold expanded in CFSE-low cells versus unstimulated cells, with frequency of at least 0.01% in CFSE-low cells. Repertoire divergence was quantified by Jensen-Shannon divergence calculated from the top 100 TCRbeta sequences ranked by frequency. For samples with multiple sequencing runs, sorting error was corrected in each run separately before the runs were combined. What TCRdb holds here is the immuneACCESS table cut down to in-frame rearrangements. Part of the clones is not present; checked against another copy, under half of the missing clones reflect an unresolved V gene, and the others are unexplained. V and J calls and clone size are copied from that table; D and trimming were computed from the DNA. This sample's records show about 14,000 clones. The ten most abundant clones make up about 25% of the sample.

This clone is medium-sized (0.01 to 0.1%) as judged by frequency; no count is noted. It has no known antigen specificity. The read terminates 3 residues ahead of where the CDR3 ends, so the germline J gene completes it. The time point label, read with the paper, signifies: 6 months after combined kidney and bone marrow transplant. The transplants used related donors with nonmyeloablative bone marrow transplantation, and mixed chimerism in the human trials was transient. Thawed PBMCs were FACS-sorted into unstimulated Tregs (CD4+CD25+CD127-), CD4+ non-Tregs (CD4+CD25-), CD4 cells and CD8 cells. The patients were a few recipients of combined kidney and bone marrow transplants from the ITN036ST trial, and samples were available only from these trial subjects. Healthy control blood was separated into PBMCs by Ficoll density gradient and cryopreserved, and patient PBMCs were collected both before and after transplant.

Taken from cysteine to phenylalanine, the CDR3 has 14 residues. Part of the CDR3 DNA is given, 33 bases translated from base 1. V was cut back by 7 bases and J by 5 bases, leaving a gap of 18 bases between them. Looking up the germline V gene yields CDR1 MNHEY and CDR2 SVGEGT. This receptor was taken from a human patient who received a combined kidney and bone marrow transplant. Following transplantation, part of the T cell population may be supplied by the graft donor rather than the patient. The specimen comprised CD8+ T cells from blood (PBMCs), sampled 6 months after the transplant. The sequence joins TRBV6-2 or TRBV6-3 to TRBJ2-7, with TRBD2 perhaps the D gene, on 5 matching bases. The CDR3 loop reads CASNVARRPNEQYF. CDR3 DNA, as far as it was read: TGTGCCAGCAATGTAGCGCGCCGCCCGAACGAG.